The present T cell receptor beta chain was sequenced within a study of T cells in localized non-small cell lung cancer. Only in-frame clones appear in the TCRdb table, and some are missing; sequencing was by immunoSEQ multiplex PCR. The sample carries a few thousand clones, more than 30% recorded once. V lost 4 bases to trimming and J lost 3 bases, with 8 bases between them. Looked up from germline, CDR1 is SGHDN and CDR2 is FVKESK. The length of the CDR3 is 13 residues. With regard to this clone: Antigen unknown.

Study results and limitations: Uninvolved nearby lung showed the greatest T cell clonality, exceeding that found in tumor. A median of about 58 of the top 100 tumor clones appeared in adjacent lung, which was paired and uninvolved.

Here the sequenced sample was normal lung tissue next to the tumor, taken before any cancer treatment. This TCR derives from a male donor at least 60 years old with stage I squamous cell lung carcinoma. The rearrangement joins TRBV14 to TRBJ2-3; D uncertain. CDR3 nucleotides: TGTGCCAGCAGCCCCATATCTACAGATACGCAGTATTTT. Protein product: CASSPISTDTQYF.